This entry is about one T cell receptor beta chain. RNA, at roughly 0.5 to 1 ug, was reverse transcribed with random hexamers. Multiplex PCR with immunoSEQ amplified the TCR beta CDR3 across 54 Vbeta and 13 Jbeta. TCRdb re-analysed the immunoSEQ multiplex PCR reads in MiXCR, keeping a single row per CDR3 protein. The table has about 200,000 distinct CDR3 sequences, about 93% seen once; the top ten hold approximately 0.1%. From blood CD8+ and CD4+ T cells, TCR beta sequences were generated. Controls matched for sex and age were healthy donors. TEMRA cells were FACS-enriched, with CD8+ and CD4+ T cells isolated negatively. The record originates from a study of CD8 T cells in Susac syndrome. The CDR3 is 15 amino acids. V lost 2 bases and J lost 7; bases outside the gene matches: 6. The germline gives CDR1 SGHTA, CDR2 FQGTGA.

The TCR sequence derives from a human donor in good health. Sequences were obtained from CD4+ T cells from PBMCs. V is TRBV7-3 and J is TRBJ2-1, with 9 bases identical to TRBD2. CDR3 nucleotide sequence: TGTGCCAGCAGCTTACGGAGCGGGGGGTGGAATGAGCAGTTCTTC. Residues: CASSLRSGGWNEQFF.